The source of this T cell receptor (beta chain) is a study of cytomegalovirus exposure and HLA in healthy donors. PCR amplification relied on 60 Vbeta primers (plus 13 Jbeta primers). Sequencing was performed with immunoSEQ multiplex PCR; in TCRdb, only in-frame clones are kept and a portion is missing. Recorded for this sample: around 150,000 clones. The germline V gene has CDR1 MGHRA and CDR2 YSYEKL. This CDR3 region has 17 residues. J was trimmed by 10 bases and V by 0 bases; bases with no gene match: 10. The chain uses TRBV4-1 and TRBJ1-6; 9 bases match TRBD1. The sequenced material came from PBMCs. This sequence originates from an older woman in good health and CMV-seronegative. In DNA, the CDR3 is TGCGCCAGCAGCCAAGAAAGCCGGGGACAGGGAATGTCACCCCTCCACTTT. Translated, it gives CASSQESRGQGMSPLHF.